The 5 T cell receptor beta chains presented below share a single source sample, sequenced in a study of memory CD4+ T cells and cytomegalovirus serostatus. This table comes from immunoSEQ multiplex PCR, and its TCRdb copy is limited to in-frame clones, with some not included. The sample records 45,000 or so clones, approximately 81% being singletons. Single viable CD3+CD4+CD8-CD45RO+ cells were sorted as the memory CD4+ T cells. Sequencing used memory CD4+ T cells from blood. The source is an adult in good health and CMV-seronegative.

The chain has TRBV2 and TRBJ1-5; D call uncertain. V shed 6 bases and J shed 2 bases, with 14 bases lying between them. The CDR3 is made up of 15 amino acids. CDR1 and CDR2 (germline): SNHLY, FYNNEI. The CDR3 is CASRESSGGNQPQHF. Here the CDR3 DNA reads TGTGCCAGCAGGGAGTCCTCTGGGGGCAATCAGCCCCAGCATTTT.

CDR3 in amino acids: CASTPGQENTEAFF. CDR3 DNA sequence: TGTGCCAGTACCCCGGGACAGGAGAACACTGAAGCTTTCTTT. The V gene is TRBV19, the J gene TRBJ1-1; 8 bases agree with TRBD1. Trimming cost V 7 bases and J 1 base; bases outside gene matches: 5. The CDR3 consists of 14 residues. The germline V gene encodes CDR1 LNHDA and CDR2 SQIVND (reference sequence). The full variable domain, in which reference TRBV19 and TRBJ1-1 provide the parts outside the CDR3, is DGGITQSPKYLFRKEGQNVTLSCEQNLNHDAMYWYRQDPGQGLRLIYYSQIVNDFQKGDIAEGYSVSREKKESFPLTVTSAQKNPTAFYLCASTPGQENTEAFFGQGTRLTVV.

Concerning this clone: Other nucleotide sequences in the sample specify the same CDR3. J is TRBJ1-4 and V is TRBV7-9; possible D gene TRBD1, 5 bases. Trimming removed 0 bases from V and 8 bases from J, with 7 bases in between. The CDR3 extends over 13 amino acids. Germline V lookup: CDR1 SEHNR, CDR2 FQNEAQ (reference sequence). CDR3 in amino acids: CASSLAGGEKLFF. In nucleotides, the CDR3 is TGTGCCAGCAGCTTAGCGGGGGGGGAAAAACTGTTTTTT.

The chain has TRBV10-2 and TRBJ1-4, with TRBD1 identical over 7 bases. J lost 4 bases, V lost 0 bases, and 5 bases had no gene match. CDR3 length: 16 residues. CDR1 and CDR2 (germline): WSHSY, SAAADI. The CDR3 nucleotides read TGCGCCAGCAGTGAGTCGCGTCCAGGGGGTAATGAAAAACTGTTTTTT. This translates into CASSESRPGGNEKLFF.

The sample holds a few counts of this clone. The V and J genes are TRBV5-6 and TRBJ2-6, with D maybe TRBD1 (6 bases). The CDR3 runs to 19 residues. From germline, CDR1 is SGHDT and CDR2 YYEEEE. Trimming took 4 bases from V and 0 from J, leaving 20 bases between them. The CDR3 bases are TGTGCCAGCAGCCCCGCCGTTTGGACAGCCAGCTCTGGGGCCAACGTCCTGACTTTC. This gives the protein CASSPAVWTASSGANVLTF. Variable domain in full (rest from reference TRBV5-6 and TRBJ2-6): DAGVTQSPTHLIKTRGQQVTLRCSPKSGHDTVSWYQQALGQGPQFIFQYYEEEERQRGNFPDRFSGHQFPNYSSELNVNALLLGDSALYLCASSPAVWTASSGANVLTFGAGSRLTVL.